The source of this T cell receptor (beta chain) is a study of T cell responses to AZD1222 COVID-19 vaccine. Whole-study results and caveats: Females outnumbered males among donors, who were mostly white British; clonal diversity was possibly underestimated. Spike-wide vaccine-associated CD4 TCRs dominated at 160-218 and 743-854.

On this clone itself: Its matching antigen is unknown.

V was trimmed by 0 bases and J by 2 bases, leaving 12 bases between them. The germline gives CDR1 SGHNT, CDR2 YYREEE (reference sequence). The CDR3 consists of 16 residues. TCRdb's copy holds only in-frame clones and misses some; the assay was immunoSEQ multiplex PCR. The sample contains some 120,000 clones, approximately 85% of which appear only once. The material sequenced was peripheral blood, taken on day 0 of AZD1222 vaccination. The clonotype comes from an adult in good health. This chain uses TRBV5-4 with TRBJ2-1, with D unresolved. CDR3 region: CASSLANSRTYNEQFF. DNA of the CDR3: TGTGCCAGCAGCTTGGCCAACTCTCGAACCTACAATGAGCAGTTCTTC. Full variable domain (missing parts from reference TRBV5-4 and TRBJ2-1): ETGVTQSPTHLIKTRGQQVTLRCSSQSGHNTVSWYQQALGQGPQFIFQYYREEENGRGNFPPRFSGLQFPNYSSELNVNALELDDSALYLCASSLANSRTYNEQFFGPGTRLTVL.